The 6 T cell receptor beta chains below were found in one sample sequenced in a study of PD-L1 blockade in urothelial cancer. Some clones are missing from TCRdb's copy, which holds only in-frame ones; the method was immunoSEQ multiplex PCR. The data contain about 37,000 clones, under 90% of them singletons. The source material was PBMCs, sampled around atezolizumab (anti-PD-L1) treatment. The receptor set was obtained from a man aged 55 to 69 with urothelial cancer.

This chain connects TRBV7-9 to TRBJ2-7; D is uncertain. The germline V gene encodes CDR1 SEHNR and CDR2 FQNEAQ (reference sequence). V lost 3 bases to trimming and J lost 1 base, with 13 bases between them. This CDR3 comprises 15 residues. CDR3 coding DNA: TGTGCCAGCAGCTTTGGAAGGAGTAGGTCCTACGAGCAGTACTTC. Protein product: CASSFGRSRSYEQYF. Filled out from reference TRBV7-9 and TRBJ2-7, the complete variable domain reads DTGVSQNPRHKITKRGQNVTFRCDPISEHNRLYWYRQTLGQGPEFLTYFQNEAQLEKSRLLSDRFSAERPKGSFSTLEIQRTEQGDSAMYLCASSFGRSRSYEQYFGPGTRLTVT.

This clone has just one count. This chain connects TRBV5-1 to TRBJ2-7; 11 nucleotides line up with TRBD1. The CDR3 has 16 amino acids. V lost 2 bases to trimming and J lost 5 bases; unmatched junction nucleotides: 9. Per germline, CDR1 SGHRS and CDR2 YFSETQ. The CDR3 DNA is TGCGCCAGCAGCTTAAATTACAGGACAGGGGGCGACGAGCAGTACTTC. This sequence encodes CASSLNYRTGGDEQYF.

V is TRBV27 and J is TRBJ2-7; TRBD2 matches at 9 bases. The V gene's germline CDR1 is MNHEY and CDR2 SMNVEV (reference sequence). Trimming cost V 5 bases and J 0 bases; bases outside gene matches: 8. The CDR3 contains 16 residues. The CDR3 here is CASSLKAGGSSYEQYF. CDR3 sequence (DNA): TGTGCCAGCAGTCTCAAAGCGGGGGGTAGCTCCTACGAGCAGTACTTC.

The chain links TRBV6-5 to TRBJ2-5; D is perhaps TRBD2 (5 bases). Per germline, CDR1 MNHEY and CDR2 SVGAGI. The CDR3 runs to 14 residues. Deletions cut 4 bases from V and 3 bases from J, with 12 bases between. The CDR3, as DNA: TGTGCCAGCAGTTCCCGGACTGGAAAAGAGACCCAGTACTTC. Protein product: CASSSRTGKETQYF.

The rearrangement uses TRBV6-1 and TRBJ1-3, with D maybe TRBD1 (5 bases). This CDR3 has 15 residues. Trimming shortened V by 8 bases and J by 0 bases, and 14 bases separated the two germline ends. Germline CDR1 reads MNHNS; CDR2 reads SASEGT. As DNA, the CDR3 is TGTGCCAGCGTATCAGGGCCTTCCTCTGGAAACACCATATATTTT. Its translation: CASVSGPSSGNTIYF.

This sequence joins TRBV2 and TRBJ2-3; D gene ambiguous. The germline V gene has CDR1 SNHLY and CDR2 FYNNEI. The V end lost 5 bases, the J end lost 2 bases, and 17 bases lay between the germline ends. The CDR3 sequence is 16 residues long. This CDR3 is CASSNQNRASTDTQYF. Here the CDR3 DNA reads TGTGCCAGCAGTAACCAGAACAGAGCCTCCACAGATACGCAGTATTTT. Looking up the rest from reference TRBV2 and TRBJ2-3 gives the full variable domain: EPEVTQTPSHQVTQMGQEVILRCVPISNHLYFYWYRQILGQKVEFLVSFYNNEISEKSEIFDDQFSVERPDGSNFTLKIRSTKLEDSAMYFCASSNQNRASTDTQYFGPGTRLTVL.